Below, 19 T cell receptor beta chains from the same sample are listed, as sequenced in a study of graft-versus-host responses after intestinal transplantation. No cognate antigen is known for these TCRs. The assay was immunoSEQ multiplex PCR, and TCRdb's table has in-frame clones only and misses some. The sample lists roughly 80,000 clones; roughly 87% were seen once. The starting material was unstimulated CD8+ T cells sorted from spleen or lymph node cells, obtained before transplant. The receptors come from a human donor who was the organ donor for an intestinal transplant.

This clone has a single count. The CDR3 is CASSVEAGSGNTIYF. CDR3 nucleotide sequence: TGTGCCAGCAGCGTAGAGGCCGGCTCTGGAAACACCATATATTTT. The rearrangement uses TRBV9 and TRBJ1-3; D remains ambiguous. V lost 0 bases and J lost 0, with 7 bases in between. The CDR3 sequence is 15 residues long. Germline V lookup: CDR1 SGDLS, CDR2 YYNGEE.

The CDR3 here is CASSFSGLTYTEAFF. The CDR3 DNA reads TGTGCCAGCAGTTTTAGCGGCTTAACCTACACTGAAGCTTTCTTT. The rearrangement links TRBV27 to TRBJ1-1; no definite D call. Germline V lookup: CDR1 MNHEY, CDR2 SMNVEV (reference sequence). The CDR3 contains 15 residues. Trimming pared 3 bases from V and 3 bases from J, leaving 14 bases between.

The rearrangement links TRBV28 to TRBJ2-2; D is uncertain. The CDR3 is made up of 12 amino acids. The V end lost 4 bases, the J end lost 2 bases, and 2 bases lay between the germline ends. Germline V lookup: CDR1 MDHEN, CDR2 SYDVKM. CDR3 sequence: CASSSNTGELFF. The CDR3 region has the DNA TGTGCCAGCAGTTCCAACACCGGGGAGCTGTTTTTT. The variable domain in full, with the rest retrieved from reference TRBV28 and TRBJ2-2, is DVKVTQSSRYLVKRTGEKVFLECVQDMDHENMFWYRQDPGLGLRLIYFSYDVKMKEKGDIPEGYSVSREKKERFSLILESASTNQTSMYLCASSSNTGELFFGEGSRLTVL.

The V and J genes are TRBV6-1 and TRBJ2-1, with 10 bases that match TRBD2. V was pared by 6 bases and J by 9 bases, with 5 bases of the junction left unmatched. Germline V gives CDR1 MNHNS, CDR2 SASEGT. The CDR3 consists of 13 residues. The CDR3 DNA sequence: TGTGCCAGCAGAGAGCGGGGGGGTCCTGAGCAGTTCTTC. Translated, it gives CASRERGGPEQFF.

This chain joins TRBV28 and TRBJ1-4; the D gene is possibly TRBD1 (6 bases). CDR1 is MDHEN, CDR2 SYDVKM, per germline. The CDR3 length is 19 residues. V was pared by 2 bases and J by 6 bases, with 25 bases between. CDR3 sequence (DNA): TGTGCCAGCAGTTTAGGCTTAGGGGCCACGGGGACACCCCATGAAAAACTGTTTTTT. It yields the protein CASSLGLGATGTPHEKLFF.

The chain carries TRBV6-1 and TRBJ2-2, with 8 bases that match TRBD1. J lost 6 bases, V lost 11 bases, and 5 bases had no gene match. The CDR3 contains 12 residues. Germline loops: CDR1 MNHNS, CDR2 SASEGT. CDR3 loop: CAGEQGAGELFF. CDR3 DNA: TGTGCCGGAGAACAGGGGGCCGGGGAGCTGTTTTTT.

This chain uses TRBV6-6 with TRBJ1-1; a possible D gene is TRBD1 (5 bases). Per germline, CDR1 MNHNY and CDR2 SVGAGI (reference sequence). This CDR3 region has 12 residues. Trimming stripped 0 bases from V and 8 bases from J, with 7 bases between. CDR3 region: CASSYSGDEAFF. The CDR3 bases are TGTGCCAGCAGTTACTCGGGGGACGAAGCTTTCTTT.

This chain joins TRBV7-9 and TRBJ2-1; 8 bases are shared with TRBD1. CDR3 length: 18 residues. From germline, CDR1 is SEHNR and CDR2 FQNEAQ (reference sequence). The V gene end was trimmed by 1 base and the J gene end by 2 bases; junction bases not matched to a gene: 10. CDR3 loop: CASSLEGQGARPYNEQFF. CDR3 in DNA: TGTGCCAGCAGCTTAGAGGGGCAGGGGGCTCGACCCTACAATGAGCAGTTCTTC.

This CDR3 reads CASHPGTAFNEQFF. Written as DNA, the CDR3 is TGTGCCAGCCATCCAGGGACAGCGTTTAATGAGCAGTTCTTC. The V call is TRBV27, the J call TRBJ2-1; 7 nucleotides agree with TRBD1. The CDR3 is made up of 14 amino acids. Germline lookup yields CDR1 MNHEY and CDR2 SMNVEV (reference sequence). After removal of 8 bases from V and 7 bases from J, the junction contained 11 bases not matched to a gene.

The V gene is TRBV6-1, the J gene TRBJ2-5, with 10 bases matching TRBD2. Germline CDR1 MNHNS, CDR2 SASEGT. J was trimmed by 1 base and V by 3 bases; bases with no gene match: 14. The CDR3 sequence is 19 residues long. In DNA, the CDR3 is TGTGCCAGCAGTGACGCGCGGGCGATAGCGGGGGGATTCCAAGAGACCCAGTACTTC. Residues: CASSDARAIAGGFQETQYF.

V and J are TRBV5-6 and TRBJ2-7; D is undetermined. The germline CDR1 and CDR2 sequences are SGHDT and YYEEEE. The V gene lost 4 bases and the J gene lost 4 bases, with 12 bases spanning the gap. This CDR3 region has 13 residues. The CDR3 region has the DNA TGTGCCAGCAGCGCCCCACCTAGTTACGAGCAGTACTTC. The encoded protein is CASSAPPSYEQYF. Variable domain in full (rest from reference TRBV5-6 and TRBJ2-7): DAGVTQSPTHLIKTRGQQVTLRCSPKSGHDTVSWYQQALGQGPQFIFQYYEEEERQRGNFPDRFSGHQFPNYSSELNVNALLLGDSALYLCASSAPPSYEQYFGPGTRLTVT.

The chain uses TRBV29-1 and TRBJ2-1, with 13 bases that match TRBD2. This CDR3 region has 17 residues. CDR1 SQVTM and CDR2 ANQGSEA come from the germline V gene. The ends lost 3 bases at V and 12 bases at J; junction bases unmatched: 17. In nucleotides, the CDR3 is TGCAGCGTTGAGAACTGGACTGGACTAGCGGGGGCAAGCGGGCAGTTCTTC. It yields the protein CSVENWTGLAGASGQFF.

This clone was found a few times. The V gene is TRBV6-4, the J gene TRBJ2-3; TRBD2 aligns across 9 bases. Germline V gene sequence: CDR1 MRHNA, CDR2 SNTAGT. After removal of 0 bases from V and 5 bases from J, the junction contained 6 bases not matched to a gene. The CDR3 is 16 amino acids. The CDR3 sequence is CASSDSAGGPIDTQYF. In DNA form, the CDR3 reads TGTGCCAGCAGTGACTCGGCGGGGGGGCCCATAGATACGCAGTATTTT.

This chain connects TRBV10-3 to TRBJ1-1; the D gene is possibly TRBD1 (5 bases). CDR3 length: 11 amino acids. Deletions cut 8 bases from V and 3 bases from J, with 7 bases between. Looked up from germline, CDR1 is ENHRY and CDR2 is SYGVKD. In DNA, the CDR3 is TGTGCCATCGGGGGGGACACTGAAGCTTTCTTT. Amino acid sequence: CAIGGDTEAFF.

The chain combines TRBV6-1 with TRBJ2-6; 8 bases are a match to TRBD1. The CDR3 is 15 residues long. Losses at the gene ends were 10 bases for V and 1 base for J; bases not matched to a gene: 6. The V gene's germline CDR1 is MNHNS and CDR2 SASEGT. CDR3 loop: CATSQGASGANVLTF. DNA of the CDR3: TGTGCCACCTCCCAGGGGGCGTCTGGGGCCAACGTCCTGACTTTC.

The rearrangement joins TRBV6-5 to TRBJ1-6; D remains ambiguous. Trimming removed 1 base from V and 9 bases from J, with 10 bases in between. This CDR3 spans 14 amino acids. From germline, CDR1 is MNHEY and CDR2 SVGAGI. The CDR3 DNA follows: TGTGCCAGCAGTTACTTCCCGGGGATTTCACCCCTCCACTTT. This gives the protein CASSYFPGISPLHF.

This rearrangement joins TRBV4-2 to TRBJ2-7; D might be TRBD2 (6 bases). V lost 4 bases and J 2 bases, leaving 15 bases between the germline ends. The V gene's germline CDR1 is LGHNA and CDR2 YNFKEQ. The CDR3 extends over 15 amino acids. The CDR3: CASSLAGPATYEQYF. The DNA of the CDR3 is TGTGCCAGCAGCCTTGCGGGGCCAGCAACCTACGAGCAGTACTTC.

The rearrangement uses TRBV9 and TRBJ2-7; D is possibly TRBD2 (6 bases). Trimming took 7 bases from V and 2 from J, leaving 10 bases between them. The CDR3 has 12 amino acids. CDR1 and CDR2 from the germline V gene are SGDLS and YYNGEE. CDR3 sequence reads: CASSGGTYEQYF. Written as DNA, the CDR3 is TGTGCCAGCTCCGGAGGGACCTACGAGCAGTACTTC.

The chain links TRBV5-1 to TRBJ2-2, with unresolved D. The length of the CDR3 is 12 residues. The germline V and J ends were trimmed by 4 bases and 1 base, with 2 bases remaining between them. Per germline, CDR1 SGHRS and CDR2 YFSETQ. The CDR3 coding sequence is TGCGCCAGCAGCATGAACACCGGGGAGCTGTTTTTT. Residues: CASSMNTGELFF.